The T cell receptor beta chain described here comes from a study of blood T cell repertoires in COVID-19. Study information: The United States, Italy and Spain were the sources of the acute and convalescent COVID-19 samples. The cDNA or gDNA used as material had been derived from T cells, B-cell-depleted T cells, or PBMCs.

Trimming removed 0 bases from V and 0 bases from J; junction bases left unmatched: 8. This CDR3 has 19 residues. Germline V gene data show CDR1 as LNHNV and CDR2 as YYDKDF (reference sequence). Original methodology: Amplifying reference gene primers gave estimates of nucleated cell counts. The table came from immunoSEQ multiplex PCR; TCRdb's copy has only in-frame clones and leaves some out. V, J and clone size reflect that table, while D and trimming were determined from the DNA. The sample shows about 50,000 clones, 85% to 90% of them seen only once. The sample consisted of peripheral blood. The rearrangement uses TRBV15 and TRBJ2-4; 10 bases align to TRBD2. This TCR was recovered from a human donor in a cohort sampled during active COVID-19. The CDR3, as DNA: TGTGCCACCAGCAGAGAGGAGCGGGAGGGCCAATTAGCCAAAAACATTCAGTACTTC. Its protein is CATSREEREGQLAKNIQYF.